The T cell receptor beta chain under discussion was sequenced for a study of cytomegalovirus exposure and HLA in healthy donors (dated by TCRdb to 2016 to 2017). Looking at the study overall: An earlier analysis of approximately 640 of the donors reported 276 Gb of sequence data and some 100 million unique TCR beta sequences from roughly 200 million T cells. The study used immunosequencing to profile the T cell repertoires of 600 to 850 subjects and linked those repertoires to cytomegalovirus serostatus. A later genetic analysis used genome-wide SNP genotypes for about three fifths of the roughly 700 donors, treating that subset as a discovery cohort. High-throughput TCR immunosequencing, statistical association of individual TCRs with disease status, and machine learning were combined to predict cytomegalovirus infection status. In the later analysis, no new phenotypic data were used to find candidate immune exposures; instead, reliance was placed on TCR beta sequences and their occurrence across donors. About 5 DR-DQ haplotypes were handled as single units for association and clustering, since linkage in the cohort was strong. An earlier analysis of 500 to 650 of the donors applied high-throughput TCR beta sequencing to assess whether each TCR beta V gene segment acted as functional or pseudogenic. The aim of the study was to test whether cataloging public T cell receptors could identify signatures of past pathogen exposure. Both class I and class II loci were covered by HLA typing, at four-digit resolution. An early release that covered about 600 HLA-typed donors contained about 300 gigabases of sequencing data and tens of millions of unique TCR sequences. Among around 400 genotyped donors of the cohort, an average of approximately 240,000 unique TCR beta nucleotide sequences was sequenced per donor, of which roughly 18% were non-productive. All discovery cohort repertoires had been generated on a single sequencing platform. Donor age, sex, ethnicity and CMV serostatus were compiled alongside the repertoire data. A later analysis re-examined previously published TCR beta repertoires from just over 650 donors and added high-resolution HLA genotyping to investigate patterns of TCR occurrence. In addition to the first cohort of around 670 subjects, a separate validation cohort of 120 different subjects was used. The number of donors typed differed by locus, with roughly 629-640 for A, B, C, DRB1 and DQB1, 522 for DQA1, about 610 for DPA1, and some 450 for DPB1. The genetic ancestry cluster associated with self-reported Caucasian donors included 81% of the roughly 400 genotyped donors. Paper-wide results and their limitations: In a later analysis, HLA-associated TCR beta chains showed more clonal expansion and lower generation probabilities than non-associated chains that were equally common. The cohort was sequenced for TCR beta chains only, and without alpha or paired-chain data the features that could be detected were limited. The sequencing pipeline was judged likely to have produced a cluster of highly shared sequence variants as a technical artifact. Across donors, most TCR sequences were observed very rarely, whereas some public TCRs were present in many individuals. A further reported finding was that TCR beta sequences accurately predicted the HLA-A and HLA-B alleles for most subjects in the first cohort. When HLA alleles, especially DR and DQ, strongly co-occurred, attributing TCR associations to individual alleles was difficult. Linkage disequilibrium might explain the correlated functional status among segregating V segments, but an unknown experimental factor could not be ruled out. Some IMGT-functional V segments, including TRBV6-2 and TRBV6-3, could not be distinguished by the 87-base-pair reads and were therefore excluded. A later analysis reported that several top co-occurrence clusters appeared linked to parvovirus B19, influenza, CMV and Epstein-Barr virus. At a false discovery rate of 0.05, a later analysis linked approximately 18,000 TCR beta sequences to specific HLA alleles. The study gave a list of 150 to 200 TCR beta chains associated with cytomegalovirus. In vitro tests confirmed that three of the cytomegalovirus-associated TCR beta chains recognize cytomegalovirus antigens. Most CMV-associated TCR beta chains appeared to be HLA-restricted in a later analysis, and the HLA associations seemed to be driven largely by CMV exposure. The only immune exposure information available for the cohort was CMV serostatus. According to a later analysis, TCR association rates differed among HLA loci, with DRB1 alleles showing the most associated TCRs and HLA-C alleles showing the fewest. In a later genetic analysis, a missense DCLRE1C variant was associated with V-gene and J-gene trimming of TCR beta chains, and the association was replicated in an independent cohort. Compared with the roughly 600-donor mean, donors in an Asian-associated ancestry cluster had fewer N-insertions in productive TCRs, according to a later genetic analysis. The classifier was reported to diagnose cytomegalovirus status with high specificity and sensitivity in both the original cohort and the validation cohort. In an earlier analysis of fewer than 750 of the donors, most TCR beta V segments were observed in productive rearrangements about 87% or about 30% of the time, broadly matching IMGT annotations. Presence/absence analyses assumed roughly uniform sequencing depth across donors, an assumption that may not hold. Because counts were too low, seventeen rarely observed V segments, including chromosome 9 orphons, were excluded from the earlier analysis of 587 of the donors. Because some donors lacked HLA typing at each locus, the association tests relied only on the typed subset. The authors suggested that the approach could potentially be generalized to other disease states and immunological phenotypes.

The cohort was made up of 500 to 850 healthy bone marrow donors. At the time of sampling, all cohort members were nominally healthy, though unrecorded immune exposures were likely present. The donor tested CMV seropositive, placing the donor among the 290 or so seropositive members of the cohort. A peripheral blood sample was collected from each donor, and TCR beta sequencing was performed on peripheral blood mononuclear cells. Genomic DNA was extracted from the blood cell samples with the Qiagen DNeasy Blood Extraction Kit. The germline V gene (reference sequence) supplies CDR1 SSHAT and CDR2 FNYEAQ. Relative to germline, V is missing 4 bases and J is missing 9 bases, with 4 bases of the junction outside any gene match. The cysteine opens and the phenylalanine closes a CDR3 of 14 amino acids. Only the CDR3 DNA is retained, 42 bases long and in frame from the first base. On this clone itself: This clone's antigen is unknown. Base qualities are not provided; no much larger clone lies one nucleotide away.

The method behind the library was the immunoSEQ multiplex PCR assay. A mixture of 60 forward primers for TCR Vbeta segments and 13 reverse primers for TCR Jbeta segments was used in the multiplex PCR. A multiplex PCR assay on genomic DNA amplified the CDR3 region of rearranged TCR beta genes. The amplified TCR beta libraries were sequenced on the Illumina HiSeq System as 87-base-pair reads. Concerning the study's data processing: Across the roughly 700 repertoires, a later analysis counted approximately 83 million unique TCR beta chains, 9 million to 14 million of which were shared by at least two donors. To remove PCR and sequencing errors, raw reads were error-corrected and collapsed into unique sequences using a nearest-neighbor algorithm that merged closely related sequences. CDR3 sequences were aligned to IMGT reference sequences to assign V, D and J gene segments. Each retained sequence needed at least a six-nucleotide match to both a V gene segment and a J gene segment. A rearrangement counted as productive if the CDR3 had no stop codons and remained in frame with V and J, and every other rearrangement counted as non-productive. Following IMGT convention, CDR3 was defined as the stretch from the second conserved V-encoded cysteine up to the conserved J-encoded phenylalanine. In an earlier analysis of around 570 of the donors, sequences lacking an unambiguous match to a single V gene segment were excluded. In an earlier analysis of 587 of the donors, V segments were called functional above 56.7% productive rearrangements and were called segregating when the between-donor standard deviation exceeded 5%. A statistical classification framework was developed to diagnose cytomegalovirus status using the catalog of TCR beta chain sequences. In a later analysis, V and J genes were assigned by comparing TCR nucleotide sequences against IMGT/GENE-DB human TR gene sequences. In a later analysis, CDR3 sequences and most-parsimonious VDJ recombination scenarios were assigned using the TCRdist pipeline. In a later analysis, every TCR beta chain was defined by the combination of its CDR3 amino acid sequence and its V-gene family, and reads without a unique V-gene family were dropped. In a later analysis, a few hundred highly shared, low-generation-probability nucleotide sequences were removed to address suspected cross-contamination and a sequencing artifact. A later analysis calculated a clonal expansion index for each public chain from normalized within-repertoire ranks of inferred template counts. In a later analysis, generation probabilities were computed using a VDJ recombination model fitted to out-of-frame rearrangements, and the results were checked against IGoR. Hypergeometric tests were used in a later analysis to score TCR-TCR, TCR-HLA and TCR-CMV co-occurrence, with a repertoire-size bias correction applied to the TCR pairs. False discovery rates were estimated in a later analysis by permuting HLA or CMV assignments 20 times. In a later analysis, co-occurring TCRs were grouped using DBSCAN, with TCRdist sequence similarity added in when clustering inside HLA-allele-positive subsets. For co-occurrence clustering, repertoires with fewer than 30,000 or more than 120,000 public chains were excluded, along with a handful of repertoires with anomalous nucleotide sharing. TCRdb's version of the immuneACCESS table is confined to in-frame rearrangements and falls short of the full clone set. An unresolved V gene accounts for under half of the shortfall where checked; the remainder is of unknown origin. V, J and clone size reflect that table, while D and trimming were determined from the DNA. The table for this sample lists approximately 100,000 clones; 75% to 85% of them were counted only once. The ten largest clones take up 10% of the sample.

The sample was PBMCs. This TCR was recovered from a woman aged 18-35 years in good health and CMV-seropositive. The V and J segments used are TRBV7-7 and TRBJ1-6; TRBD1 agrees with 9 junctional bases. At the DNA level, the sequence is TGTGCCAGCAGCTGGGACAGGGACGGTTCACCCCTCCACTTT. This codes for CASSWDRDGSPLHF.